The TCR beta chain described here comes from a study of blood T cell repertoires in COVID-19. V was clipped by 1 base and J by 7 bases, with 11 bases between them. Germline V gene data show CDR1 as SGHRS and CDR2 as YFSETQ. There are 13 residues in the CDR3. Here immunoSEQ multiplex PCR was the method, and the copy in TCRdb shows in-frame clones only, minus some. The sample shows fewer than 200,000 clones, just under 90% of them seen only once. The sample holds a few counts of this clone. Sequenced material: peripheral blood. The source of this sequence is a woman between 65 and 79 years old with COVID-19, enrolled during active disease. This chain joins TRBV5-1 and TRBJ1-2; D is unresolved. CDR3 bases: TGCGCCAGCAGCTTGCTAGGTCTACGTGGCTACACCTTC. This translates into CASSLLGLRGYTF.